One sample yielded the 11 T cell receptor beta chains listed below, sequenced in a study of T cells in Graves' hyperthyroidism and ophthalmopathy. Amplification targeted TCR beta CDR3 regions from RNA transcripts. First-round RT-PCR of the TCR CDR3 relied on the HTBI primer set. One entry per CDR3 protein results from TCRdb running MiXCR on the multiplex PCR reads. The repertoire holds hundreds of thousands of distinct CDR3 sequences, with 13% to 15% as singletons. The sequenced sample consisted of blood. The receptors come from a woman aged 55-70 years with Graves' ophthalmopathy.

The chain joins TRBV10-3 to TRBJ2-2, with D maybe TRBD2 (6 bases). The V gene lost 0 bases and the J gene lost 1 base, with 6 bases spanning the gap. CDR1 ENHRY and CDR2 SYGVKD come from the germline V gene. The CDR3 consists of 15 residues. CDR3 coding DNA: TGTGCCATCAGTGAGTCTAGCGGGAACACCGGGGAGCTGTTTTTT. It codes for CAISESSGNTGELFF.

In its sample, this clonotype was seen a few times. This rearrangement joins TRBV12-3 or TRBV12-4 to TRBJ2-2; 12 nucleotides match TRBD2. Unmatched junction bases numbered 3, after V lost 3 bases and J lost 7 bases. The CDR3 consists of 15 residues. The CDR3 DNA reads as TGTGCCAGCAGTTTCGGACTAGCGGGGTACGGGGAGCTGTTTTTT. This codes for CASSFGLAGYGELFF.

This clonotype was observed many times. The chain carries TRBV5-1 and TRBJ2-3, with TRBD1 identical over 11 bases. Germline trimming cut 2 bases from V and 4 bases from J; bases unmatched to any gene: 6. Germline-derived CDR1 and CDR2 are SGHRS and YFSETQ. The CDR3 loop spans 16 amino acids. CDR3 loop: CASSFGTGGGPDTQYF. DNA for the CDR3: TGCGCCAGCAGCTTCGGGACAGGGGGTGGTCCAGATACGCAGTATTTT.

This chain joins TRBV30 and TRBJ2-1; 8 positions agree with TRBD2. V gave up 1 base and J gave up 6 bases; unmatched junction bases: 11. The CDR3 is 16 residues long. Germline V gene data show CDR1 as GTSNPN and CDR2 as SVGIG (reference sequence). CDR3 protein: CAWSALGREEFNEQFF. CDR3 nucleotides: TGTGCCTGGAGTGCCTTAGGGCGGGAGGAATTCAATGAGCAGTTCTTC.

This clonotype showed up just once. A much larger clone differs by one base, so this may be a read error. The conserved phenylalanine or tryptophan normally closing the CDR3 is absent here, so this likely arose from a read error. The V gene is TRBV2, the J gene TRBJ2-7, with D possibly being TRBD1 (5 bases). V was pared by 1 base and J by 2 bases, with 6 bases between. Germline CDR1 SNHLY, CDR2 FYNNEI. The CDR3 is 13 residues long. The CDR3 sequence is CASSEGQTYEQYL. In nucleotides, the CDR3 is TGTGCCAGCAGTGAAGGACAGACCTACGAGCAGTACCTC.

This clonotype was counted a few times. V gene TRBV5-1 combines with J gene TRBJ2-7; 8 bases map to TRBD2. CDR1 SGHRS and CDR2 YFSETQ come from the germline V gene. This CDR3 region has 16 residues. Trimming at V came to 0 bases and at J to 0 bases, leaving 5 bases not matched to a gene. In DNA form, the CDR3 reads TGCGCCAGCAGCTTGGCGGGAAGCGGGAGCTCCTACGAGCAGTACTTC. Its protein product is CASSLAGSGSSYEQYF.

Ten or more counts support this clonotype. The chain links TRBV9 to TRBJ1-1, with D tentatively TRBD1 (6 bases). Germline CDR1 reads SGDLS; CDR2 reads YYNGEE. This CDR3 spans 16 amino acids. V was pared by 0 bases and J by 0 bases, with 12 bases between. The CDR3 loop reads CASSVVGQTMNTEAFF. CDR3 coding DNA: TGTGCCAGCAGCGTAGTCGGACAGACCATGAACACTGAAGCTTTCTTT.

There are many counts of this clonotype. V and J are TRBV7-9 and TRBJ2-5; 10 nucleotides align to TRBD1. V shed 3 bases, J shed 4 bases, and the junction held 2 bases outside the gene matches. Germline CDR1 reads SEHNR; CDR2 reads FQNEAQ (reference sequence). The CDR3 consists of 14 residues. The CDR3 DNA is TGTGCCAGCAGCTTGGGGACAGGGGTAGAGACCCAGTACTTC. Translating it yields CASSLGTGVETQYF.

A few counts support this clonotype. The chain has TRBV20-1 and TRBJ2-6; unclear D gene. The CDR3 covers 13 residues. V lost 4 bases and J 2 bases, leaving 6 bases between the germline ends. Germline-derived CDR1 and CDR2 are DFQATT and SNEGSKA (reference sequence). This CDR3 reads CSAIEAGANVLTF. CDR3 in DNA: TGCAGTGCTATTGAGGCTGGGGCCAACGTCCTGACTTTC.

Notes on this clonotype: One base away lies a much larger clone, so this may be a sequencing read error. This chain joins TRBV7-9 and TRBJ2-7; perhaps D is TRBD1 or TRBD2 (5 bases each). The length of the CDR3 is 14 residues. V was trimmed by 10 bases and J by 0 bases, leaving 16 bases between them. Germline V gene lookup returns CDR1 SEHNR and CDR2 FQNEAQ (reference sequence). CDR3: CAILLDGTSYEQYF. The CDR3 DNA is TGTGCCATCCTCCTGGACGGGACCTCCTACGAGCAGTACTTC.

This clonotype was found many times. The gene calls are TRBV7-2 and TRBJ2-7; D ambiguous. V was shortened by 5 bases and J by 0 bases, with 11 bases between the two germline ends. This CDR3 has 14 residues. CDR1 is SGHTA, CDR2 FQGNSA, per germline. The CDR3 sequence: CASSLTRSSYEQYF. CDR3 nucleotide sequence: TGTGCCAGCAGCCTTACCAGGAGCTCCTACGAGCAGTACTTC.